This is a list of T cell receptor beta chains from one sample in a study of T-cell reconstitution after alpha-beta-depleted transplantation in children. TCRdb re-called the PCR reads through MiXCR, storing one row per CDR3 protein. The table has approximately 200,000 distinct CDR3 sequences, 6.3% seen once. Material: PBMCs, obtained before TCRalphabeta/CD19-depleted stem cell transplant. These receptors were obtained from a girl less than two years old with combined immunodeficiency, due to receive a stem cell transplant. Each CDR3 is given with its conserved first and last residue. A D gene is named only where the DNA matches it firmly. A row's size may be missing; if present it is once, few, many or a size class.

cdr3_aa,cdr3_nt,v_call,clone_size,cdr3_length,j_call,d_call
CAWGTAAGSYEQYF,TGTGCCTGGGGAACCGCGGCGGGAAGCTACGAGCAGTACTTC,TRBV30,-,14,TRBJ2-7,-
CASSQGWTSGVRGGEQFF,TGCGCCAGCAGCCAAGGTTGGACTAGCGGGGTGCGAGGTGGTGAGCAGTTCTTC,TRBV4-1,many,18,TRBJ2-1,TRBD2
CASSEFALSSYNEQFF,TGTGCCAGCAGTGAATTTGCTTTGAGCTCCTACAATGAGCAGTTCTTC,TRBV25-1,many,16,TRBJ2-1,-
CASSFRTANTDTQYF,TGTGCCAGCAGTTTTAGGACTGCAAACACAGATACGCAGTATTTT,TRBV12-3/TRBV12-4,many,15,TRBJ2-3,-
CASTPGLFLEQFF,TGTGCCAGCACCCCTGGCTTGTTCCTTGAGCAGTTCTTC,TRBV12-3/TRBV12-4,many,13,TRBJ2-1,-
CASSFINGYEQYF,TGTGCCAGCAGCTTCATTAACGGCTACGAGCAGTACTTC,TRBV7-2,many,13,TRBJ2-7,-
CATSDLRAGAYNEQFF,TGTGCCACCAGTGATTTGCGGGCGGGGGCCTACAATGAGCAGTTCTTC,TRBV24-1,many,16,TRBJ2-1,TRBD2
CASGTSGGFTDTQYF,TGTGCCAGCGGGACTAGCGGGGGGTTCACAGATACGCAGTATTTT,TRBV7-2,-,15,TRBJ2-3,TRBD2
CASSQDFGGQGGQETQYF,TGTGCCAGCAGCCAAGACTTTGGAGGGCAGGGGGGCCAAGAGACCCAGTACTTC,TRBV14,many,18,TRBJ2-5,-
CSARDRDREAAYNEQFF,TGCAGTGCTAGAGATCGAGACAGGGAAGCTGCCTACAATGAGCAGTTCTTC,TRBV20-1,many,17,TRBJ2-1,TRBD1
CSVLSSSYNEQFF,TGCAGCGTGCTTTCGAGCTCCTACAATGAGCAGTTCTTC,TRBV29-1,many,13,TRBJ2-1,-
CASSSQGPIGYEQYF,TGTGCCAGCAGTTCACAGGGGCCCATAGGATACGAGCAGTACTTC,TRBV6-2/TRBV6-3,many,15,TRBJ2-7,TRBD1
CASSLGDRRTQYF,TGTGCCAGCAGCTTAGGGGACAGGAGGACCCAGTACTTC,TRBV7-2,many,13,TRBJ2-5,TRBD1
CASSHPHPTRSPYNEQFF,TGTGCCAGCAGCCACCCCCACCCCACTAGATCTCCCTACAATGAGCAGTTCTTC,TRBV3-1,few,18,TRBJ2-1,-
CASSAAGDTQYF,TGTGCCAGCAGCGCGGCGGGGGATACGCAGTATTTT,TRBV5-6,many,12,TRBJ2-3,-
CSARVPGASSYEQYF,TGCAGTGCTAGAGTTCCCGGGGCTAGCAGCTACGAGCAGTACTTC,TRBV20-1,few,15,TRBJ2-7,-
CSVESPSGRDAETQYF,TGCAGCGTTGAAAGCCCTAGCGGGAGAGATGCGGAGACCCAGTACTTC,TRBV29-1,many,16,TRBJ2-5,TRBD2
CSASPFRTGPTDTQYF,TGCAGTGCTAGTCCCTTTCGGACAGGGCCTACAGATACGCAGTATTTT,TRBV20-1,many,16,TRBJ2-3,TRBD1
CASSQGIGASGLGKTQYF,TGTGCCAGCAGCCAAGGTATAGGGGCTAGCGGTTTAGGGAAGACCCAGTACTTC,TRBV4-2,many,18,TRBJ2-5,TRBD2
CASSVDNHEQFF,TGCGCCAGCAGCGTGGACAACCATGAGCAGTTCTTC,TRBV5-1,many,12,TRBJ2-1,-
CASGQVNTGELFF,TGTGCCAGCGGACAGGTGAACACCGGGGAGCTGTTTTTT,TRBV14,many,13,TRBJ2-2,TRBD1
CASSKVGSGGGPYEQYF,TGTGCCAGCAGCAAAGTGGGCTCAGGGGGAGGCCCCTACGAGCAGTACTTC,TRBV21-1,few,17,TRBJ2-7,-
CSVEVSGIASYEQYF,TGCAGCGTTGAAGTCTCCGGGATCGCTTCCTACGAGCAGTACTTC,TRBV29-1,many,15,TRBJ2-7,-
CASSISGTGGYEQYF,TGTGCCAGCAGCATCTCCGGGACAGGGGGCTACGAGCAGTACTTC,TRBV12-3/TRBV12-4,few,15,TRBJ2-7,TRBD1
CASSSTLSTDTQYF,TGTGCCAGCAGTTCCACACTGAGCACAGATACGCAGTATTTT,TRBV12-3/TRBV12-4,many,14,TRBJ2-3,-
CASSALQYF,TGTGCCAGCAGCGCCCTCCAGTACTTC,TRBV21-1,-,9,TRBJ2-7,-
CASMIRGPQTNYGYTF,TGTGCCAGCATGATAAGGGGGCCTCAAACTAACTATGGCTACACCTTC,TRBV6-1,many,16,TRBJ1-2,TRBD1
CASSHAGEQFF,TGTGCCAGCAGCCACGCAGGTGAGCAGTTCTTC,TRBV7-2,many,11,TRBJ2-1,-
CASSQRRGIKNIQYF,TGTGCCAGCAGCCAAAGGCGGGGAATCAAAAACATTCAGTACTTC,TRBV7-2,-,15,TRBJ2-4,-
CATSSGKNYGYTF,TGTGCCACCAGTTCCGGGAAGAACTATGGCTACACCTTC,TRBV24-1,many,13,TRBJ1-2,-
CASSQETVYNEQFF,TGTGCCAGCAGCCAAGAAACAGTCTACAATGAGCAGTTCTTC,TRBV4-2,many,14,TRBJ2-1,-
CATSESGALTQETQYF,TGTGCCACCAGTGAATCCGGGGCCTTAACCCAAGAGACCCAGTACTTC,TRBV24-1,many,16,TRBJ2-5,-
CASTVPGTLSTDTQYF,TGTGCCAGCACCGTACCAGGGACTCTTAGCACAGATACGCAGTATTTT,TRBV2,many,16,TRBJ2-3,-
CASSVRIGGTSGF,TGCGCCAGCAGCGTGCGAATTGGGGGGACTAGCGGATTC,TRBV5-1,many,13,TRBJ2-7,TRBD2
CASSLGPGLSYEQYF,TGTGCCAGCAGCTTGGGGCCGGGACTGAGCTACGAGCAGTACTTC,TRBV7-8,few,15,TRBJ2-7,-
CSTDRGPTNTEAFF,TGCAGCACCGACAGGGGGCCTACAAACACTGAAGCTTTCTTT,TRBV20-1,many,14,TRBJ1-1,TRBD1
CASSSRQGAQDGYTF,TGTGCCAGCAGCTCGAGACAGGGGGCGCAGGATGGCTACACCTTC,TRBV7-9,-,15,TRBJ1-2,TRBD1
CASSLLSLAGGGLTDTQYF,TGTGCCAGCAGCTTATTGTCCCTAGCCGGGGGGGGCCTCACAGATACGCAGTATTTT,TRBV7-2,many,19,TRBJ2-3,TRBD2
CASPNFPHRDRGYEQFF,TGTGCAAGCCCTAACTTTCCCCACCGGGACAGGGGATATGAGCAGTTCTTC,TRBV12-2,-,17,TRBJ2-1,-
CASSEYNGYTF,TGTGCCAGCAGTGAATATAATGGCTACACCTTC,TRBV25-1,many,11,TRBJ1-2,-
CASSVARSGGHYNEQFF,TGTGCCAGCAGCGTAGCACGATCAGGGGGCCACTACAATGAGCAGTTCTTC,TRBV9,many,17,TRBJ2-1,TRBD1
CASSLASRGYNYGYTF,TGTGCCAGCAGCTTAGCTTCCAGGGGATATAACTATGGCTACACCTTC,TRBV7-9,many,16,TRBJ1-2,-
CASSEGLGITPLPSGNEQFF,TGCGCCAGCAGTGAGGGGCTGGGGATCACGCCTCTCCCATCTGGCAATGAGCAGTTCTTC,TRBV10-2,many,20,TRBJ2-1,-
CSVRGTSGRAAYEQFF,TGCAGCGTTCGGGGGACTAGCGGGAGGGCCGCCTATGAGCAGTTCTTC,TRBV29-1,many,16,TRBJ2-1,TRBD2
CASSQVIRVSWNQPQHF,TGCGCCAGCAGCCAAGTTATCCGGGTTTCGTGGAATCAGCCCCAGCATTTT,TRBV4-1,-,17,TRBJ1-5,-